The source of this T cell receptor beta chain is a study of preoperative IRX-2 immunotherapy in early breast cancer. Assay used: immunoSEQ multiplex PCR; TCRdb lists only in-frame clones, some missing. The sample lists around 25,000 clones; 80% to 90% were seen once. The ends were cut back, 0 bases at V and 1 base at J, with 13 bases in the middle. Germline CDR1 reads GTSNPN; CDR2 reads SVGIG (reference sequence). The CDR3 spans 16 residues. Treatment reported: preoperative locoregional IRX-2 cytokine immunotherapy. Patients received preoperative, locoregional IRX-2 cytokine immunotherapy in a phase Ib study.

Sequences were derived from tumor tissue, sampled after IRX-2 immunotherapy. This chain joins TRBV30 and TRBJ1-5; D may be TRBD1 (5 bases). This TCR was sampled from a human donor with breast cancer. The CDR3 DNA sequence: TGTGCCTGGAGTGTCGCGGGGCAGAGGAGCAATCAGCCCCAGCATTTT. Translating gives CAWSVAGQRSNQPQHF.